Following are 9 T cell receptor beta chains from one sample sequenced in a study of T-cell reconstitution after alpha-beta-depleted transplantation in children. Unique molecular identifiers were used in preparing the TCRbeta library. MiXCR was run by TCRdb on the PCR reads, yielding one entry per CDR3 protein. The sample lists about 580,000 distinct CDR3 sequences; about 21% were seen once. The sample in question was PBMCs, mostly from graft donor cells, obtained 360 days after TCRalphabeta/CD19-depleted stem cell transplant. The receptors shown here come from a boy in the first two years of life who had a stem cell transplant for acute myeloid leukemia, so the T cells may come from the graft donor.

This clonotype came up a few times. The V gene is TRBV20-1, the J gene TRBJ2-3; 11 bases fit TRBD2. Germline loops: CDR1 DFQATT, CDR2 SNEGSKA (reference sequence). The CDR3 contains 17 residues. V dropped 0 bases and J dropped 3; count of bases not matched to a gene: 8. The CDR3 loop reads CSARDTSTSGVTDTQYF. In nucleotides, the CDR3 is TGCAGTGCTAGAGATACCTCGACTAGCGGGGTTACAGATACGCAGTATTTT.

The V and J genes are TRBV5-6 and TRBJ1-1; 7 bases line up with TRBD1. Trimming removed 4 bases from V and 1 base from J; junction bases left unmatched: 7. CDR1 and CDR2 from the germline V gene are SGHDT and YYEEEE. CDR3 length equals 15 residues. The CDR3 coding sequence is TGTGCCAGCAGCGATAGGGGGCGTGGGAACACTGAAGCTTTCTTT. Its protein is CASSDRGRGNTEAFF.

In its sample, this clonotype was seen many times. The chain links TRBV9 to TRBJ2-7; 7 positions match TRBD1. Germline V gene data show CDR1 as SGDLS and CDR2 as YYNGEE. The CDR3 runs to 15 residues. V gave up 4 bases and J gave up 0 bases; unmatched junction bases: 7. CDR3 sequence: CASSPDRASSYEQYF. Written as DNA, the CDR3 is TGTGCCAGCAGCCCCGACAGGGCCTCCTCCTACGAGCAGTACTTC.

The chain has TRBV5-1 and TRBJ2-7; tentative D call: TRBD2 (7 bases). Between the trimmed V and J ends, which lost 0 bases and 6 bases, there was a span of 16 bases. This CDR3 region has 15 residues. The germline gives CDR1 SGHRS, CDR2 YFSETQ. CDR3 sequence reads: CASSLDGRGGGEQYV. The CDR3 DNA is TGCGCCAGCAGCTTGGATGGCAGGGGAGGGGGCGAGCAGTACGTC.

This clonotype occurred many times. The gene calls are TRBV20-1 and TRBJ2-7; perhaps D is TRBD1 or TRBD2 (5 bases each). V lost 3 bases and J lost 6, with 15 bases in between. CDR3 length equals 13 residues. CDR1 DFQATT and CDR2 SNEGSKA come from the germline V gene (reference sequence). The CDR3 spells CSARGVPESEQYF. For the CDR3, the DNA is TGCAGTGCTAGGGGGGTCCCAGAGTCCGAGCAGTACTTC.

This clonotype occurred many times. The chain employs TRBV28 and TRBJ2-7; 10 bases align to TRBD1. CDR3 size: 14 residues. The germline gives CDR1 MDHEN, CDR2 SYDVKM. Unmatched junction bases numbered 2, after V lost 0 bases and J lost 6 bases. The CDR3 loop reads CASSLWTGGIEQYV. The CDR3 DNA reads TGTGCCAGCAGTTTATGGACAGGGGGCATCGAGCAGTACGTC.

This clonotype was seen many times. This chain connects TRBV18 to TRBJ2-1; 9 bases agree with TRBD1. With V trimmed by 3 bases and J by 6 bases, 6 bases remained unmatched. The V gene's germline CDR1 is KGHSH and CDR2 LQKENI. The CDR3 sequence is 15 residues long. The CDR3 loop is CASSPPGQGGNEQFF. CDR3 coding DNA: TGTGCCAGCTCACCTCCGGGACAGGGAGGCAATGAGCAGTTCTTC.

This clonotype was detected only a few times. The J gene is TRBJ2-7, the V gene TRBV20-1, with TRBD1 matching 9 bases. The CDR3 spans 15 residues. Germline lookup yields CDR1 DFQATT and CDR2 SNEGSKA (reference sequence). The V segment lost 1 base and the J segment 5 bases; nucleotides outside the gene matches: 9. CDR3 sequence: CSARVGQGWPHEQYF. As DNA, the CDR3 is TGCAGTGCTAGAGTCGGACAGGGGTGGCCCCACGAGCAGTACTTC.

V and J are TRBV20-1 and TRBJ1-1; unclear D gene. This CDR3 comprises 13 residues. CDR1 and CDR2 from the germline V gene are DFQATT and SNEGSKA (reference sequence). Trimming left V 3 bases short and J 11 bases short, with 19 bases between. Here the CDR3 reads CSASSSPEDGAFF. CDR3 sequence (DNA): TGCAGTGCTAGTAGCAGCCCCGAGGATGGGGCTTTCTTT.